This T cell receptor beta chain derives from a study of blood T cell repertoires in COVID-19. Turning to the study itself: Donors in the United States, Italy and Spain gave samples during acute or convalescent COVID-19. PBMCs, B-cell-depleted T cells, or T cells provided the cDNA or gDNA that made up the material.

Original data processing: Amplification of reference gene primers was used by the study to estimate nucleated cell counts. The protocol was immunoSEQ multiplex PCR, while the TCRdb copy is restricted to in-frame clones and leaves out a portion. V and J calls and clone size follow that table, whereas D and trimming were derived from the DNA. The data contain roughly 180,000 clones, 65% to 85% of them singletons. Enrollees, about 18 to 89 years old, lived in about two dozen US areas. This clone was seen just once. Trimming took 6 bases from V and 4 from J; bases not matched to a gene: 6. CDR3 size: 14 residues. The V gene's germline CDR1 is SGDLS and CDR2 YYNGEE.

The sequenced material came from PBMCs or T cells enriched from blood (not recorded which). V usage is TRBV9 and J usage is TRBJ1-2; 10 bases line up with TRBD1. The receptor was isolated from a woman aged 55-70 years who had recovered from COVID-19. The CDR3 here is CASTPGQGTYGYTF. The CDR3 nucleotides are TGTGCCAGCACCCCGGGACAGGGGACCTATGGCTACACCTTC.